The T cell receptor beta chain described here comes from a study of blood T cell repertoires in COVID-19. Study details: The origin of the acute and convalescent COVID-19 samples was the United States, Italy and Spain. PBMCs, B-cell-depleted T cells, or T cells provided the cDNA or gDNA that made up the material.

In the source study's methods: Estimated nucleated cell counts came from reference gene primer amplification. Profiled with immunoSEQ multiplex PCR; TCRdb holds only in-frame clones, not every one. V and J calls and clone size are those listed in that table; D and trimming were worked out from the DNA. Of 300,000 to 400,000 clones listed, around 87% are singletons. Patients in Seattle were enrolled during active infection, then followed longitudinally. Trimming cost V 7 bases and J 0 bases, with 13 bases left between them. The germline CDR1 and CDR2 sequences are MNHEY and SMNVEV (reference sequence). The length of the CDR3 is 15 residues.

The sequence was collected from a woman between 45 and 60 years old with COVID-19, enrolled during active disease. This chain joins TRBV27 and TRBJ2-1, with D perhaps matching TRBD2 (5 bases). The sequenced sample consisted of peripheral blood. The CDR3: CASTPSGSSYNEQFF. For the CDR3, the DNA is TGTGCCAGCACCCCGTCTGGGAGCTCCTACAATGAGCAGTTCTTC.